There are a few counts of the clone carrying this T cell receptor (beta chain). The antigen is undetermined. Germline CDR1 and CDR2: SQVTM and ANQGSEA. Trimming stripped 4 bases from V and 9 bases from J, with 27 bases between. This CDR3 comprises 16 residues. A single record per CDR3 protein comes from TCRdb applying MiXCR to the RT-PCR reads. The repertoire holds 550,000 to 600,000 distinct CDR3 sequences, with around 11% as singletons. The data originate from a study of response to subunit inactivated influenza vaccine. The study, taken as a whole, reports: Authors suggested that a seasonal influenza vaccination recruits few new T cells each time.

The sequencing used PBMCs from blood, collected on the day of vaccination. The source of this sequence is a man aged 50-59 years who received an inactivated influenza vaccine. V gene TRBV29-1 combines with J gene TRBJ2-5; TRBD2 might be the D (6 bases). The CDR3 DNA sequence: TGCAGCGTTGTGTGGCTCGGACGGAGGGCCTTAAGGGCCCAGTACTTC. Protein: CSVVWLGRRALRAQYF.